This TCR beta chain was sequenced for a study of T cells in tuberculosis. V dropped 4 bases and J dropped 7 bases, with 14 bases sitting between them. The CDR3 contains 14 residues. The germline V gene encodes CDR1 SGHRS and CDR2 YFSETQ. The time point was: new active TB diagnosis, blood taken before or within 7 days of starting treatment. Profiling relied on immunoSEQ multiplex PCR, and the TCRdb table lists in-frame clones only, not all of them. The sample has fewer than 55,000 clones; more than 90% are singletons. The clonotype originates from an adult with tuberculosis. The rearrangement uses TRBV5-1 and TRBJ2-2; tentative D call: TRBD1 (8 bases). Specimen: PBMCs, collected at tuberculosis diagnosis. CDR3 DNA sequence: TGCGCCAGCAGCCTGGACAGGGAGGGCGGGGAGCTGTTTTTT. Protein: CASSLDREGGELFF.